Each of the 13 T cell receptor beta chains below was sequenced from the same sample in a study of identical twins. MiXCR, applied by TCRdb to the 5' RACE reads, yields one record per CDR3 protein. Here the sample spans 1.5 million or so distinct CDR3 sequences, around 29% being singletons. The specimen sequenced was cord blood. The receptors were sampled from a newborn girl in good health.

A word on this clonotype: A much larger clonotype is one base distant, so this may be a read error. J is TRBJ2-3 and V is TRBV5-1; no definite D call. The CDR3 sequence is 14 residues long. CDR1 and CDR2 (germline): SGHRS, YFSETQ. The CDR3 here is CACSTTTGTDTQYF. CDR3 DNA: TGCGCCTGCAGCACCACAACTGGCACAGATACGCAGTATTTT.

The table lists this clonotype with a few counts. The chain employs TRBV12-3 or TRBV12-4 and TRBJ2-1; D gene ambiguous. This CDR3 is built from 15 residues. Trimming left V 3 bases short and J 0 bases short, with 9 bases between. DNA for the CDR3: TGTGCCAGCAGTTTCTCCCGGTACTCCTACAATGAGCAGTTCTTC. This sequence encodes CASSFSRYSYNEQFF.

This rearrangement joins TRBV9 to TRBJ2-1; TRBD1 matches at 7 bases. J was trimmed by 3 bases and V by 3 bases; bases with no gene match: 3. The CDR3 has 14 amino acids. The germline gives CDR1 SGDLS, CDR2 YYNGEE. Written as DNA, the CDR3 is TGTGCCAGCAGCGCACAGGGGTACTACAATGAGCAGTTCTTC. It yields the protein CASSAQGYYNEQFF. Based on the CDR3 plus reference TRBV9 and TRBJ2-1, the full variable domain is DSGVTQTPKHLITATGQRVTLRCSPRSGDLSVYWYQQSLDQGLQFLIQYYNGEERAKGNILERFSAQQFPDLHSELNLSSLELGDSALYFCASSAQGYYNEQFFGPGTRLTVL.

The chain recombines TRBV6-5 with TRBJ2-1; no clear D. V lost 5 bases and J 1 base, leaving 12 bases between the germline ends. CDR3 size: 15 residues. Germline values: CDR1 MNHEY, CDR2 SVGAGI. For the CDR3, the DNA is TGTGCCAGCAGTCTAGACTTGTTATCCTACAATGAGCAGTTCTTC. Its translation is CASSLDLLSYNEQFF.

J is TRBJ2-7 and V is TRBV15, with D unresolved. Germline V gene sequence: CDR1 LNHNV, CDR2 YYDKDF (reference sequence). Trimming removed 0 bases at V and 0 bases at J, with 6 bases between. The CDR3 length is 14 residues. CDR3 protein: CATSRETSSYEQYF. DNA of the CDR3: TGTGCCACCAGCAGAGAGACGAGCTCCTACGAGCAGTACTTC.

This clonotype was detected a few times. CDR3 in amino acids: CASSRTTSGGSTDTQYF. In DNA form, the CDR3 reads TGTGCCAGCAGCCGAACAACTAGCGGGGGGAGCACAGATACGCAGTATTTT. V is TRBV4-2 and J is TRBJ2-3; 12 positions match TRBD2. With 4 bases clipped from V and 0 bases from J, the junction kept 5 bases outside the gene matches. The CDR3 covers 17 residues. CDR1 is LGHNA and CDR2 is YNFKEQ in the germline V gene.

Notes on this clonotype: Lacking the conserved final phenylalanine or tryptophan, this CDR3 likely reflects a read error. The chain has TRBV28 and TRBJ1-2; TRBD1 aligns across 7 bases. Germline lookup yields CDR1 MDHEN and CDR2 SYDVKM. The trim removed 2 bases at V and 8 bases at J, leaving 5 bases unmatched. There are 13 residues in the CDR3. CDR3: CASSLEGARGYTL. In DNA, the CDR3 is TGTGCCAGCAGTTTAGAGGGGGCACGGGGCTACACCCTC.

The chain employs TRBV5-1 and TRBJ2-7; a weak D match, TRBD1 (5 bases). CDR1 is SGHRS and CDR2 is YFSETQ in the germline V gene. The CDR3 length is 14 residues. V was trimmed by 3 bases and J by 1 base, leaving 11 bases between them. The CDR3 reads CASSWAGFSYEQYF. For the CDR3, the DNA is TGCGCCAGCAGCTGGGCAGGGTTTTCCTACGAGCAGTACTTC. Supplemented by reference TRBV5-1 and TRBJ2-7, the full variable domain reads KAGVTQTPRYLIKTRGQQVTLSCSPISGHRSVSWYQQTPGQGLQFLFEYFSETQRNKGNFPGRFSGRQFSNSRSEMNVSTLELGDSALYLCASSWAGFSYEQYFGPGTRLTVT.

This clonotype was detected a few times. V and J are TRBV2 and TRBJ1-2; D not certain. The V end was cut by 3 bases, the J end by 0 bases, with 11 bases between. The CDR3 consists of 15 residues. Germline assignment: CDR1 SNHLY and CDR2 FYNNEI. The CDR3 DNA reads as TGTGCCAGCAGTGATTTGCAGAATCCTAACTATGGCTACACCTTC. Translation gives CASSDLQNPNYGYTF.

The chain employs TRBV7-2 and TRBJ2-3; D not certain. From germline, CDR1 is SGHTA and CDR2 FQGNSA. CDR3 length: 14 residues. V lost 5 bases to trimming and J lost 3 bases, with 12 bases between them. CDR3 residues: CASSRRLETDTQYF. The CDR3 DNA sequence: TGTGCCAGCAGCCGACGCTTAGAGACAGATACGCAGTATTTT.

This chain links TRBV20-1 with TRBJ1-1; 7 bases fit TRBD1. Germline-derived CDR1 and CDR2 are DFQATT and SNEGSKA (reference sequence). This CDR3 has 14 residues. Germline trimming cut 2 bases from V and 5 bases from J; bases unmatched to any gene: 8. The CDR3 spells CSARSLDRETEAFF. CDR3 DNA: TGCAGTGCTAGAAGCTTAGACAGGGAAACTGAAGCTTTCTTT.

The chain carries TRBV3-1 and TRBJ2-3, with D possibly TRBD2 on 6 matching bases. The CDR3 has 17 residues. V was cut by 4 bases and J by 1 base, with 18 bases left in between. Germline lookup yields CDR1 LGHDT and CDR2 YNNKEL (reference sequence). The CDR3 nucleotides read TGTGCCAGCAGCCCCCCGGCAACTAGCTCTCGCACAGATACGCAGTATTTT. Protein sequence: CASSPPATSSRTDTQYF.

The chain carries TRBV20-1 and TRBJ1-1; no firm D call. The ends were cut back, 0 bases at V and 2 bases at J, with 16 bases in the middle. Germline V gives CDR1 DFQATT, CDR2 SNEGSKA (reference sequence). The CDR3 covers 16 residues. The CDR3 DNA is TGCAGTGCTAGAGATTCGGTCCAGTGGATAAACACTGAAGCTTTCTTT. Protein product: CSARDSVQWINTEAFF.